These T cell receptor beta chains were read from a single sample in a study of T-cell reconstitution after alpha-beta-depleted transplantation in children. A single record per CDR3 protein comes from TCRdb applying MiXCR to the PCR reads. Of approximately 420,000 distinct CDR3 sequences listed, about a tenth were seen once; the top ten hold 5% to 6.5%. Sequenced material: PBMCs from the stem cell graft donor, taken from the stem cell graft. The receptors were sampled from a human donor who donated a stem cell graft to a child with acute myeloid leukemia. Each CDR3 is given with its conserved first and last residue. A D gene is named only where the DNA matches it firmly. The listing skips clone size in some rows; elsewhere it reads once, few, many or a size class.

v_gene,abundance,d_gene,j_gene,CDR3aa,CDR3nt
TRBV18,few,-,TRBJ1-2,CASSPSGTNNNYGYTF,TGTGCCAGCTCACCGTCCGGGACAAATAACAACTATGGCTACACCTTC
TRBV9,few,-,TRBJ2-1,CASSVTPQIPSSYNEQFF,TGTGCCAGCAGCGTAACCCCCCAAATTCCTAGCTCCTACAATGAGCAGTTCTTC
TRBV4-1,-,TRBD1,TRBJ1-4,CASSQETGGGEKLFF,TGCGCCAGCAGCCAGGAGACAGGGGGTGGAGAAAAACTGTTTTTT
TRBV9,-,-,TRBJ2-5,CASSVDSETQYF,TGTGCCAGCAGCGTAGATTCAGAGACCCAGTACTTC
TRBV4-3,few,TRBD1,TRBJ2-1,CASSQGQGNNEQFF,TGCGCCAGCAGCCAGGGACAGGGGAACAATGAGCAGTTCTTC
TRBV6-1,-,TRBD1,TRBJ2-2,CASSITGDGTGELFF,TGTGCCAGCAGCATTACAGGGGACGGAACCGGGGAGCTGTTTTTT
TRBV5-1,many,-,TRBJ2-3,CASSLAAGTDTQYF,TGCGCCAGCAGCTTGGCGGCAGGGACAGATACGCAGTATTTT
TRBV25-1,few,TRBD2,TRBJ2-4,CASSEPKTSIQNIQYF,TGTGCCAGCAGTGAACCGAAGACTAGCATCCAAAACATTCAGTACTTC
TRBV12-3/TRBV12-4,-,-,TRBJ2-5,CASSSPGDETQYF,TGTGCCAGCAGTTCCCCGGGGGACGAGACCCAGTACTTC
TRBV6-5,few,TRBD1,TRBJ2-7,CASSYSAGGYSYEQYF,TGTGCCAGCAGTTACTCGGCAGGGGGCTACTCCTACGAGCAGTACTTC
TRBV10-3,once,-,TRBJ2-3,CAISESGRVVTDKQYF,TGTGCCATCAGTGAGTCCGGCAGGGTGGTAACAGATAAGCAGTATTTT
TRBV29-1,-,-,TRBJ2-3,CSVEEGRWSSTDTQYF,TGCAGCGTTGAAGAAGGGAGGTGGAGTAGCACAGATACGCAGTATTTT
TRBV7-9,-,TRBD1,TRBJ2-4,CASSFGTGLAKNIQYF,TGTGCCAGCAGCTTCGGGACAGGGCTAGCCAAAAACATTCAGTACTTC
TRBV29-1,-,-,TRBJ2-5,CSVGGRWETQYF,TGCAGCGTAGGAGGGCGGTGGGAAACCCAGTACTTC
TRBV6-1,-,-,TRBJ2-1,CASNLGLPGNNEQFF,TGTGCCAGCAATCTCGGTTTGCCGGGGAACAATGAGCAGTTCTTC
TRBV29-1,few,TRBD2,TRBJ2-1,CSVGPYGGAFEQFF,TGCAGCGTTGGCCCCTACGGGGGGGCCTTTGAGCAGTTCTTC
TRBV14,-,-,TRBJ2-1,CASSQDRVLSSYNEQFF,TGTGCCAGCAGCCAAGACAGGGTTCTAAGCTCCTACAATGAGCAGTTCTTC
TRBV7-9,many,TRBD1,TRBJ2-5,CASSRGDRTLETQYF,TGTGCCAGCAGCCGTGGGGACAGGACGTTGGAGACCCAGTACTTC
TRBV6-1,-,-,TRBJ2-3,CASTSEGFGTDTQYF,TGTGCCAGCACCTCAGAGGGATTTGGCACAGATACGCAGTATTTT
TRBV7-9,many,-,TRBJ2-5,CASSLVRPGKETQYF,TGTGCCAGCAGCTTAGTCCGGCCAGGGAAAGAGACCCAGTACTTC
TRBV20-1,many,-,TRBJ2-7,CSAREGTYEQYF,TGCAGTGCTAGAGAGGGTACCTACGAGCAGTACTTC
TRBV6-2/TRBV6-3,few,TRBD1,TRBJ1-1,CASRFRDRGLSLLNSTEAFF,TGTGCCAGCAGGTTCCGGGACAGGGGGCTATCTTTGCTAAACAGCACTGAAGCTTTCTTT
TRBV29-1,few,-,TRBJ2-3,CSILWSTDTQYF,TGCAGCATCCTCTGGAGCACAGATACGCAGTATTTT
TRBV4-1,-,TRBD2,TRBJ2-1,CASSQERGYAQRGYNEQFF,TGCGCCAGCAGCCAAGAGAGGGGTTACGCCCAGCGGGGGTACAATGAGCAGTTCTTC
TRBV25-1,-,TRBD2,TRBJ2-5,CASRRLARETQYF,TGTGCCAGCAGAAGACTAGCGCGAGAGACCCAGTACTTC
TRBV5-1,many,-,TRBJ2-1,CASSLLQSSYNEQFF,TGCGCCAGCAGCTTGCTCCAGAGCTCCTACAATGAGCAGTTCTTC
TRBV5-1,-,-,TRBJ2-1,CASSLPANEQFF,TGCGCCAGCAGCCTTCCCGCAAATGAGCAGTTCTTC
TRBV20-1,-,TRBD1,TRBJ2-1,CSAKGVGQSYNEQFF,TGCAGTGCTAAGGGCGTGGGACAGAGCTACAATGAGCAGTTCTTC
TRBV29-1,-,-,TRBJ2-3,CSVEPPGDTQYF,TGCAGCGTTGAACCCCCCGGGGATACGCAGTATTTT
TRBV29-1,-,-,TRBJ1-5,CSVAGMGNQPQHF,TGCAGCGTTGCGGGAATGGGCAATCAGCCCCAGCATTTT
TRBV25-1,few,-,TRBJ1-1,CASSEYGAHTEAFF,TGTGCCAGCAGTGAATATGGGGCACACACTGAAGCTTTCTTT
TRBV20-1,-,TRBD1,TRBJ1-1,CSAIRDRGMNTEAFF,TGCAGTGCTATCCGGGACAGGGGAATGAACACTGAAGCTTTCTTT
TRBV6-5,few,TRBD2,TRBJ2-1,CASSNSGREQFF,TGTGCCAGCAGCAACTCCGGGAGGGAGCAGTTCTTC
TRBV5-6,-,-,TRBJ2-5,CASRLPGWTGSGETQYF,TGTGCCAGCAGATTGCCAGGGTGGACCGGCTCAGGGGAGACCCAGTACTTC
TRBV7-2,-,-,TRBJ2-3,CASSSPRGVTDTQYF,TGTGCCAGCAGCTCCCCAAGGGGAGTCACAGATACGCAGTATTTT
TRBV5-1,-,-,TRBJ2-4,CASSLAQGWNIQYF,TGCGCCAGCAGCTTGGCACAGGGATGGAACATTCAGTACTTC
TRBV5-8,many,TRBD1,TRBJ1-4,CASSQGQGNEKLFF,TGTGCCAGCAGCCAGGGACAGGGTAATGAAAAACTGTTTTTT
TRBV6-1,many,-,TRBJ1-2,CASSPGIDYGYTF,TGTGCCAGCAGTCCAGGGATTGACTATGGCTACACCTTC
TRBV3-1,-,-,TRBJ2-5,CASSQYYEETQYF,TGTGCCAGCAGCCAATACTACGAAGAGACCCAGTACTTC
TRBV6-1,few,-,TRBJ1-5,CASRKPETGNSNQPQHF,TGTGCCAGCAGGAAGCCCGAAACAGGGAATAGCAATCAGCCCCAGCATTTT
TRBV20-1,few,-,TRBJ1-2,CSARVPAGADGYTF,TGCAGTGCTAGAGTACCGGCAGGGGCAGATGGCTACACCTTC
TRBV5-1,-,-,TRBJ2-1,CASSLAFAAGASENEQFF,TGCGCCAGCAGCTTGGCTTTTGCGGCGGGGGCGTCTGAGAATGAGCAGTTCTTC